This T cell receptor (beta chain) originates from a study of T cell changes during pregnancy in multiple sclerosis. V was shortened by 3 bases and J by 1 base, with 12 bases between the two germline ends. In germline, CDR1 is SNHLY, CDR2 FYNNEI. The CDR3 consists of 15 residues. This table comes from immunoSEQ multiplex PCR, and its TCRdb copy is limited to in-frame clones, with some not included. This sample has about 46,000 clones, with 91% found just once. The sequenced sample was CD8+ T cells from peripheral blood mononuclear cells, obtained after pregnancy. J is TRBJ1-1 and V is TRBV2; D may be TRBD1 (6 bases). The sequence derives from a female donor with multiple sclerosis, enrolled in a pregnancy study. CDR3 amino acids: CASSDRAGENTEAFF. CDR3 DNA: TGTGCCAGCAGTGATCGGGCAGGGGAGAACACTGAAGCTTTCTTT.